This T cell receptor beta chain was identified during a study of cytomegalovirus exposure and HLA in healthy donors. Study in general: The Caucasian-associated ancestry cluster held 65% to 90% of roughly 400 genotyped donors.

Turning to this clone: The antigen remains unidentified.

This PCR relied on a set of 60 Vbeta primers and 13 Jbeta primers. This table comes from immunoSEQ multiplex PCR, and its TCRdb copy is limited to in-frame clones, with some not included. The data hold more than 150,000 clones, with around 75% observed a single time. Study-level points and caveats: Fewer N-insertions than the roughly 670-donor mean were reportedly shown by an Asian-associated ancestry cluster in a later analysis.

The CDR3 loop spans 15 amino acids. Trimming stripped 10 bases from V and 6 bases from J, with 25 bases between. Germline CDR1 and CDR2: SNHLY and FYNNEI. The receptor's source is a woman aged 35 to 49 in good health and CMV-seropositive. Sequenced sample: PBMCs. V gene TRBV2 combines with J gene TRBJ2-7; D might be TRBD1 (5 bases). As DNA, the CDR3 is TGTGCCACCGCTACGGACAACCTCTCTTCCGGCGAGCAGTACTTC. It is translated as CATATDNLSSGEQYF.